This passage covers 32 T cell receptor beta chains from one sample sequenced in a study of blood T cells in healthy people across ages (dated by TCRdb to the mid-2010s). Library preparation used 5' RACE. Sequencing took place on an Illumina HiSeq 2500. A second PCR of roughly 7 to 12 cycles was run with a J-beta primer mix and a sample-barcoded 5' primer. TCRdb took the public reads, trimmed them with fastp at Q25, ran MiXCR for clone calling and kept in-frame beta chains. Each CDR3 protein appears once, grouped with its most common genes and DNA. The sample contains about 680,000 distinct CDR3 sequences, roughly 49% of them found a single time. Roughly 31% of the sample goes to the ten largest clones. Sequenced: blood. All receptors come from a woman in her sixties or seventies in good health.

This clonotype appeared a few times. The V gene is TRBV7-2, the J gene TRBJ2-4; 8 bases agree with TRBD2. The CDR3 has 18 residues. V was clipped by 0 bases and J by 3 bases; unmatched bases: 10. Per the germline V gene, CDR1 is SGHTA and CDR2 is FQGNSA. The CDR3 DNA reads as TGTGCCAGCAGCTTAGCGTCCACTAGCGGATGGGGCAAAAACATTCAGTACTTC. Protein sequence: CASSLASTSGWGKNIQYF.

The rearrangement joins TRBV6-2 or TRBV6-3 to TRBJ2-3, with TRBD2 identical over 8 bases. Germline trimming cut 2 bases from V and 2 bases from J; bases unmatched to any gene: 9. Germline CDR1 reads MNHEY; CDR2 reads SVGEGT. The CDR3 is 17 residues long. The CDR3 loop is CASSYAPGTRTTDTQYF. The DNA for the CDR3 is TGTGCCAGCAGTTACGCCCCGGGGACTAGGACCACAGATACGCAGTATTTT.

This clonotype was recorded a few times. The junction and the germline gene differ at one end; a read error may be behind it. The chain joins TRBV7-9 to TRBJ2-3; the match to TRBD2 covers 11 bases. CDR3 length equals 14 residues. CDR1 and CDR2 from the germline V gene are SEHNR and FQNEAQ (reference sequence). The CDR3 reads CASSLAGGIDTQYF. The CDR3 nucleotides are TGTGCCAGCAGCCTAGCGGGAGGAATAGATACGCAGTATTTT. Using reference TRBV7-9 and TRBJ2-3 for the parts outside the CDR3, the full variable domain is DTGVSQNPRHKITKRGQNVTFRCDPISEHNRLYWYRQTLGQGPEFLTYFQNEAQLEKSRLLSDRFSAERPKGSFSTLEIQRTEQGDSAMYLCASSLAGGIDTQYFGPGTRLTVL.

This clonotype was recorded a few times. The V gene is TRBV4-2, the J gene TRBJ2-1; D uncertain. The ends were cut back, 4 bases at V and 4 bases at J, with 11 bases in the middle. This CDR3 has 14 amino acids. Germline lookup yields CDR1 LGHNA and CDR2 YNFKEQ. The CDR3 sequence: CASSRKLEYNEQFF. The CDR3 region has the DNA TGTGCCAGCAGCCGAAAGCTTGAATACAATGAGCAGTTCTTC.

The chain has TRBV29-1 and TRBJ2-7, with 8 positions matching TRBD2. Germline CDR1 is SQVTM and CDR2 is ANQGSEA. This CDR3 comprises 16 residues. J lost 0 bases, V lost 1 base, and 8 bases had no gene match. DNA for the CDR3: TGCAGCGTTGAAGGAAGAGCGGGAGCCCTCTCCTACGAGCAGTACTTC. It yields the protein CSVEGRAGALSYEQYF.

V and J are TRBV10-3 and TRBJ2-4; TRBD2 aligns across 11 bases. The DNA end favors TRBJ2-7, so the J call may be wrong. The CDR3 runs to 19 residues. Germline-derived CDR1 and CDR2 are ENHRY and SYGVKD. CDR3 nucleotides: TGTGCCATCAGTGAGTCCTCCGGGACTAGCGGAGGGCGGACCTACGAGCAGTACTTC. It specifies CAISESSGTSGGRTYEQYF.

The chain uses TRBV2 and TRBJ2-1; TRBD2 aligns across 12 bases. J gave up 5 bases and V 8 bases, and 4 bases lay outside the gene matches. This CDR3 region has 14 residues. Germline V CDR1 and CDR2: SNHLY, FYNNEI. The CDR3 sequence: CASAWTSGNNEQFF. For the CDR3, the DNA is TGTGCCAGCGCCTGGACTAGCGGGAACAATGAGCAGTTCTTC.

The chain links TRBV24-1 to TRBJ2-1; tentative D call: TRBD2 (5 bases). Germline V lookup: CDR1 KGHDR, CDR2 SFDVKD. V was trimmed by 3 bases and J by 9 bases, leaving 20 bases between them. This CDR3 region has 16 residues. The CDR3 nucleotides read TGTGCCACCAGTGATCAGAGTCGGGGTCATCGGGCTGAGCAGTTCTTC. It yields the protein CATSDQSRGHRAEQFF.

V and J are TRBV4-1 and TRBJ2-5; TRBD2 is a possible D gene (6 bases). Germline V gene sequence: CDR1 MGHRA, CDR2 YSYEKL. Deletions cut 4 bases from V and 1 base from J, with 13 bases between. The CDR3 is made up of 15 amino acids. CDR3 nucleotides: TGCGCCAGCAGCCGAACCCGAGCGGGCCAAGAGACCCAGTACTTC. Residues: CASSRTRAGQETQYF.

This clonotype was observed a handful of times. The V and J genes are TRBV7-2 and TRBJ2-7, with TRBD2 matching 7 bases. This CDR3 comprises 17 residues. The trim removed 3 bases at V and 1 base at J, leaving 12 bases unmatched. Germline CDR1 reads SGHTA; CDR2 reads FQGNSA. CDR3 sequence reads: CASSLRAAGDWSYEQYF. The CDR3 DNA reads TGTGCCAGCAGCTTGAGAGCGGCGGGAGATTGGTCCTACGAGCAGTACTTC.

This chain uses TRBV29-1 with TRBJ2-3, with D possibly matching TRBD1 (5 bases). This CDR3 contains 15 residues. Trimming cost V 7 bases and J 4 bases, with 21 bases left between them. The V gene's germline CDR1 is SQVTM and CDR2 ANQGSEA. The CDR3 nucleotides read TGCAGCGCTGATATGGGGCAGGGCGACCCAGATACGCAGTATTTT. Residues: CSADMGQGDPDTQYF.

CDR3 in amino acids: CASSSRLAGIQETQYF. CDR3 DNA: TGTGCCAGCAGCTCTAGACTAGCGGGCATACAAGAGACCCAGTACTTC. This chain links TRBV5-4 with TRBJ2-5; 10 positions agree with TRBD2. V lost 3 bases and J lost 2; bases outside the gene matches: 7. The CDR3 has 16 amino acids. In germline, CDR1 is SGHNT, CDR2 YYREEE (reference sequence).

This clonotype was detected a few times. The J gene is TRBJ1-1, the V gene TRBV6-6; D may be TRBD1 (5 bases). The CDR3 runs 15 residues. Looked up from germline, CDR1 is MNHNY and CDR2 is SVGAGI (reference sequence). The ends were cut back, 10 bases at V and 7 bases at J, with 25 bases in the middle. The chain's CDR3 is CATRRGPGSTLEAFF. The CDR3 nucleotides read TGTGCCACCCGTCGGGGACCCGGGTCGACACTTGAAGCTTTCTTT.

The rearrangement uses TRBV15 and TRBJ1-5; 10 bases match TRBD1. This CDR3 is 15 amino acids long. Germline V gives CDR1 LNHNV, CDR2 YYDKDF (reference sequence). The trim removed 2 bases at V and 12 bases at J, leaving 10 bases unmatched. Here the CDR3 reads CATSRPPSGTGVQHF. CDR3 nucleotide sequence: TGTGCCACCAGCAGACCACCATCAGGGACAGGGGTCCAGCATTTT.

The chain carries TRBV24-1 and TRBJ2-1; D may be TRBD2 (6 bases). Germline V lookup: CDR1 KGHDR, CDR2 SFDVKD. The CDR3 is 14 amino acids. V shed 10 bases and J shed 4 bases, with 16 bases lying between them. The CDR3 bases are TGTGCCACTGACGGAGGGTTCCCTTACAATGAGCAGTTCTTC. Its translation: CATDGGFPYNEQFF.

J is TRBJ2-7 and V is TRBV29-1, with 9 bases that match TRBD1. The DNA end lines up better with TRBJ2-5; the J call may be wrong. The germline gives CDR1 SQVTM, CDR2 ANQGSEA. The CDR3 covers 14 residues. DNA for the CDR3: TGCAGCGTTTCCGGGACAGGGCTGGGGGAGACCCAGTACTTC. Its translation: CSVSGTGLGETQYF.

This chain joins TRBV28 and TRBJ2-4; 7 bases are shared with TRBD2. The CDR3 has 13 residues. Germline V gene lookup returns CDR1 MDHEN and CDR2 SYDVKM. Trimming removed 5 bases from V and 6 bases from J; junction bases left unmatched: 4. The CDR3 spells CASSVGLGNIQYF. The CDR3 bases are TGTGCCAGCAGTGTCGGACTAGGAAACATTCAGTACTTC.

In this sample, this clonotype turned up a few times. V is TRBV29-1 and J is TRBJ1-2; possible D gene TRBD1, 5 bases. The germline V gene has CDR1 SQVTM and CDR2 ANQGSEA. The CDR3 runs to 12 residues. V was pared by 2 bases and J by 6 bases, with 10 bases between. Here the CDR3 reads CSVEPGLDGYTF. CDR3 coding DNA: TGCAGCGTTGAACCAGGGCTCGATGGCTACACCTTC.

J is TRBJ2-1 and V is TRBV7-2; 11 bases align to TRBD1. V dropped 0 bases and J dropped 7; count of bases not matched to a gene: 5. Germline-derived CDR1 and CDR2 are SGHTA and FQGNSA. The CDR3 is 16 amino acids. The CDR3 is CASSLAGTGGRNEQFF. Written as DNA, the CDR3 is TGTGCCAGCAGCTTAGCCGGGACAGGGGGGCGGAATGAGCAGTTCTTC.

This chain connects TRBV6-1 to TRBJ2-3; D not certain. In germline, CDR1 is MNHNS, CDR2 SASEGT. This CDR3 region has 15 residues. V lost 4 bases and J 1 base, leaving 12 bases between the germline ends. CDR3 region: CASSVGPIGTDTQYF. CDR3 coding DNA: TGTGCCAGCAGTGTCGGCCCGATTGGCACAGATACGCAGTATTTT.

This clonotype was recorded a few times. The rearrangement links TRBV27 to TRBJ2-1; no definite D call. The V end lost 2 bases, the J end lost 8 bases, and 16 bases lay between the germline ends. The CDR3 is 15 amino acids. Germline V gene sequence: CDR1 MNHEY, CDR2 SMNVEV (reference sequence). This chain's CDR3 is CASSLPGYIGHEQFF. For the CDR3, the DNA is TGTGCCAGCAGTTTACCCGGATACATAGGCCATGAGCAGTTCTTC.

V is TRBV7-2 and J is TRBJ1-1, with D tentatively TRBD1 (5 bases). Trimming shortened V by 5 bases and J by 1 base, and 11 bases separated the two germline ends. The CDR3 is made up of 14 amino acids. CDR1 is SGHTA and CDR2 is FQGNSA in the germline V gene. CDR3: CASSTSTGNTEAFF. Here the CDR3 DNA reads TGTGCCAGCAGCACCAGCACAGGGAACACTGAAGCTTTCTTT. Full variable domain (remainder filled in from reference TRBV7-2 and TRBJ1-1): GAGVSQSPSNKVTEKGKDVELRCDPISGHTALYWYRQSLGQGLEFLIYFQGNSAPDKSGLPSDRFSAERTGGSVSTLTIQRTQQEDSAVYLCASSTSTGNTEAFFGQGTRLTVV.

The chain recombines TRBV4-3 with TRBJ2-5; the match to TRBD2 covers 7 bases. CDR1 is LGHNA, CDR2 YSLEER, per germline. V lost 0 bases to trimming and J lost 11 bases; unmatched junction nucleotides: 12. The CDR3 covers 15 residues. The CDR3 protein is CASSQDGLEGYEQYF. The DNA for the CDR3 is TGCGCCAGCAGCCAAGATGGACTAGAAGGCTATGAGCAGTACTTC.

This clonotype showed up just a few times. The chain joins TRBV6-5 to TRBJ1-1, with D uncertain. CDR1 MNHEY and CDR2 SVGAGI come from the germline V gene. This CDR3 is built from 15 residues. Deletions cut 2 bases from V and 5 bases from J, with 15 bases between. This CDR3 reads CASSYRVGLRTEAFF. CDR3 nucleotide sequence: TGTGCCAGCAGTTACCGCGTCGGGTTAAGGACTGAAGCTTTCTTT.

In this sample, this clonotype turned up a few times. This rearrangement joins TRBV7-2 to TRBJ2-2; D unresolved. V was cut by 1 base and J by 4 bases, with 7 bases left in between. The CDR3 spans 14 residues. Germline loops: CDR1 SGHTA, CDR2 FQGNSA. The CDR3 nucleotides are TGTGCCAGCAGCTTAGGAGGAATCACCGGGGAGCTGTTTTTT. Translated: CASSLGGITGELFF.

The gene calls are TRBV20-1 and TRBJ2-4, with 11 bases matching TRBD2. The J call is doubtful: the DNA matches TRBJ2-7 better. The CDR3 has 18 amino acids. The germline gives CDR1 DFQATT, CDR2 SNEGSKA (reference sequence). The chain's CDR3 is CSARGSYGTSGETYEQYF. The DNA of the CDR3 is TGCAGTGCTAGAGGATCGTATGGGACTAGCGGAGAAACCTACGAGCAGTACTTC.

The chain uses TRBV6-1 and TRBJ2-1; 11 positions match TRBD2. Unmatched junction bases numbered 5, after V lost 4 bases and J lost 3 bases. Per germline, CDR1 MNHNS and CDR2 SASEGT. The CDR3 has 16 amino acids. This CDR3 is CASSVSSGRSYNEQFF. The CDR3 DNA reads TGTGCCAGCAGTGTCTCTAGCGGGAGGAGCTACAATGAGCAGTTCTTC.

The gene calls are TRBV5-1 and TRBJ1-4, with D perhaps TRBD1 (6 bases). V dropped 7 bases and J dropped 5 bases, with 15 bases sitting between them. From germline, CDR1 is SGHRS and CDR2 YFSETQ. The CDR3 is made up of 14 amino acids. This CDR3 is CASGTTGYNEKLFF. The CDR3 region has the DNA TGCGCCAGCGGAACTACAGGGTACAATGAAAAACTGTTTTTT.

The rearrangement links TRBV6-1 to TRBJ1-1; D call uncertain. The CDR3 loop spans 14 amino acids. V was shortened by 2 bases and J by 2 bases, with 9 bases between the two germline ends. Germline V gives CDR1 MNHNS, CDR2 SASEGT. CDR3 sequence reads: CASSEPGSNTEAFF. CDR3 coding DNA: TGTGCCAGCAGTGAACCCGGCTCAAACACTGAAGCTTTCTTT.

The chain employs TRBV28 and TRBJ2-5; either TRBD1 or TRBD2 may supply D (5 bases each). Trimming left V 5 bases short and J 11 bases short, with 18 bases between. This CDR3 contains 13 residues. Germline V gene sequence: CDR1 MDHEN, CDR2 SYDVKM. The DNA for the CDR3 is TGTGCCAGCAGTGTAGGGACCCCCAATGAGCAGTACTTC. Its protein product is CASSVGTPNEQYF.

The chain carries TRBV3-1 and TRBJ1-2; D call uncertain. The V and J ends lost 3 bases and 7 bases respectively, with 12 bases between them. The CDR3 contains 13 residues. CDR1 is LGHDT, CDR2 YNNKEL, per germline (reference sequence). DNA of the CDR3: TGTGCCAGCAGCCACTCCGGGTCAGGTGGCTACACCTTC. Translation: CASSHSGSGGYTF.

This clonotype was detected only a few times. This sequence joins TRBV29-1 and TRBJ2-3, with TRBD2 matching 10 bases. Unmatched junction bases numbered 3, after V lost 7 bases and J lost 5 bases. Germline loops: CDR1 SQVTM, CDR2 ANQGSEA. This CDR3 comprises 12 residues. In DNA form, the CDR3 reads TGCAGCGGAGCGGGAGGGCAAGATACGCAGTATTTT. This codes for CSGAGGQDTQYF.